Below, 29 T cell receptor beta chains from the same sample are listed, as sequenced in a study of human T cells and chemical hapten exposure. TCRdb fed the RACE reads into MiXCR, producing one record per CDR3 protein. The table shows roughly 150,000 distinct CDR3 sequences, with approximately 12% occurring only once. Described time point: patch test 2, 6 weeks after DPC sensitization. Treatment indicated: therapeutic diphenylcyclopropenone sensitization with weekly scalp DPC. Source: whole blood, taken in connection with sensitization to the hapten diphenylcyclopropenone (DPC). The receptors originated from a woman in her 50s with alopecia areata. Some clones in this sample may be carry-over from other donors' samples.

This chain joins TRBV28 and TRBJ1-2; possibly TRBD1 for D (5 bases). V dropped 10 bases and J dropped 8 bases, with 17 bases sitting between them. CDR3 size: 12 residues. Germline V gene lookup returns CDR1 MDHEN and CDR2 SYDVKM. CDR3 in amino acids: CATRDRSFGYTF. The CDR3 nucleotides read TGTGCCACCCGCGACAGATCCTTCGGCTACACCTTC.

The chain uses TRBV14 and TRBJ1-3; D perhaps matches TRBD1 (5 bases). Germline V CDR1 and CDR2: SGHDN, FVKESK. V was cut by 1 base and J by 3 bases, with 13 bases left in between. The CDR3 loop spans 16 amino acids. In DNA, the CDR3 is TGTGCCAGCAGCCAAGGACAGAGAGACTTTGGAAACACCATATATTTT. This sequence encodes CASSQGQRDFGNTIYF. Drawing the rest from reference TRBV14 and TRBJ1-3, the complete variable domain is EAGVTQFPSHSVIEKGQTVTLRCDPISGHDNLYWYRRVMGKEIKFLLHFVKESKQDESGMPNNRFLAERTGGTYSTLKVQPAELEDSGVYFCASSQGQRDFGNTIYFGEGSWLTVV.

This clonotype was observed a few times. The CDR3 loop reads CASRVRGGLSTDTQYF. In DNA, the CDR3 is TGTGCCAGCCGCGTACGAGGGGGATTAAGCACAGATACGCAGTATTTT. The rearrangement uses TRBV5-4 and TRBJ2-3, with D possibly matching TRBD1 (6 bases). Germline CDR1 is SGHNT and CDR2 is YYREEE (reference sequence). V gave up 7 bases and J gave up 0 bases, with 18 bases separating them. The CDR3 extends over 16 amino acids. The variable domain in full, with the rest retrieved from reference TRBV5-4 and TRBJ2-3, is ETGVTQSPTHLIKTRGQQVTLRCSSQSGHNTVSWYQQALGQGPQFIFQYYREEENGRGNFPPRFSGLQFPNYSSELNVNALELDDSALYLCASRVRGGLSTDTQYFGPGTRLTVL.

The chain employs TRBV15 and TRBJ2-3; D perhaps matches TRBD1 (6 bases). The CDR3 runs to 21 residues. CDR1 and CDR2 (germline): LNHNV, YYDKDF (reference sequence). V was trimmed by 7 bases and J by 4 bases, leaving 36 bases between them. As DNA, the CDR3 is TGTGCCACCACCCAAAGGAATCCCGCGCTTCACCGGCAGGGGCTGGCAGATACGCAGTATTTT. Protein product: CATTQRNPALHRQGLADTQYF.

The genes are TRBV6-6 and TRBJ1-5; possibly TRBD1 for D (5 bases). CDR1 and CDR2 from the germline V gene are MNHNY and SVGAGI (reference sequence). Trimming removed 2 bases at V and 1 base at J, with 6 bases between. The CDR3 contains 14 residues. The DNA of the CDR3 is TGTGCCAGCAGTTACCGGGACAGCAATCAGCCCCAGCATTTT. This encodes CASSYRDSNQPQHF.

This clonotype has more than one count but fewer than ten. This chain links TRBV11-2 with TRBJ2-1; D gene unclear. Germline CDR1 SGHAT, CDR2 FQNNGV. This CDR3 has 19 residues. V was cut by 5 bases and J by 3 bases, with 26 bases left in between. As DNA, the CDR3 is TGTGCCAGCAGCCGAATCAGTAGTCCCTTAGCTGCGGACTACAATGAGCAGTTCTTC. The encoded protein is CASSRISSPLAADYNEQFF. The full variable domain, its missing parts supplied by reference TRBV11-2 and TRBJ2-1, is EAGVAQSPRYKIIEKRQSVAFWCNPISGHATLYWYQQILGQGPKLLIQFQNNGVVDDSQLPKDRFSAERLKGVDSTLKIQPAKLEDSAVYLCASSRISSPLAADYNEQFFGPGTRLTVL.

This clonotype was seen at least ten times. The rearrangement uses TRBV5-1 and TRBJ2-2, with D possibly TRBD2 on 5 matching bases. V lost 4 bases, J lost 0 bases, and 13 bases lay in between. Germline values: CDR1 SGHRS, CDR2 YFSETQ. This CDR3 comprises 16 residues. The CDR3 loop is CASSPGLITNTGELFF. The DNA of the CDR3 is TGCGCCAGCAGCCCCGGACTGATTACGAACACCGGGGAGCTGTTTTTT.

Points on this clonotype: The CDR3 does not end in the conserved phenylalanine or tryptophan, so this is likely a read error. The genes are TRBV20-1 and TRBJ2-7; 10 bases align to TRBD2. The CDR3 contains 13 residues. Germline CDR1 is DFQATT and CDR2 is SNEGSKA (reference sequence). V lost 6 bases, J lost 6 bases, and 8 bases stayed unmatched. The CDR3 region has the DNA TGCAGTGCGTGGAGCGGGAGGGCCGCCGAGCAGTACTAC. It is translated as CSAWSGRAAEQYY.

This clonotype came up many times. The chain is built from TRBV5-4 and TRBJ2-1; TRBD2 agrees at 11 bases. CDR1 and CDR2 from the germline V gene are SGHNT and YYREEE (reference sequence). This CDR3 spans 16 amino acids. With 0 bases clipped from V and 9 bases from J, the junction kept 8 bases outside the gene matches. The CDR3 DNA reads as TGTGCCAGCAGCTTGGGGGCCCCCGGGACTAGCGGTGAGCAGTTCTTC. Translation: CASSLGAPGTSGEQFF. Together with reference TRBV5-4 and TRBJ2-1, the CDR3 gives the full variable domain: ETGVTQSPTHLIKTRGQQVTLRCSSQSGHNTVSWYQQALGQGPQFIFQYYREEENGRGNFPPRFSGLQFPNYSSELNVNALELDDSALYLCASSLGAPGTSGEQFFGPGTRLTVL.

The genes are TRBV5-4 and TRBJ2-3; D remains ambiguous. V lost 1 base to trimming and J lost 4 bases, with 13 bases between them. Germline assignment: CDR1 SGHNT and CDR2 YYREEE (reference sequence). This CDR3 has 15 residues. This chain's CDR3 is CASSLRGSSADTQYF. In DNA form, the CDR3 reads TGTGCCAGCAGCTTGAGAGGTAGTTCTGCAGATACGCAGTATTTT.

This clonotype was picked up many times. The chain uses TRBV5-1 and TRBJ2-7, with D possibly matching TRBD1 (6 bases). V dropped 0 bases and J dropped 2 bases, with 12 bases sitting between them. The CDR3 is made up of 15 amino acids. From germline, CDR1 is SGHRS and CDR2 YFSETQ. The CDR3 sequence: CASSLEGDRPYEQYF. The CDR3 DNA is TGCGCCAGCAGCTTGGAGGGGGACCGCCCCTACGAGCAGTACTTC.

This clonotype turned up a few times. The chain has TRBV10-3 and TRBJ2-3, with 7 bases aligning to TRBD1. V lost 7 bases and J lost 0; bases outside the gene matches: 4. Germline values: CDR1 ENHRY, CDR2 SYGVKD. The CDR3 sequence is 14 residues long. The CDR3 reads CAIKGAFSTDTQYF. The CDR3 DNA follows: TGTGCCATCAAGGGGGCCTTTAGCACAGATACGCAGTATTTT.

The CDR3 region is CSVERGAVDQSGPTDTQYF. Written as DNA, the CDR3 is TGCAGCGTTGAACGGGGGGCCGTTGATCAAAGCGGGCCCACAGATACGCAGTATTTT. This chain uses TRBV29-1 with TRBJ2-3; D perhaps matches TRBD2 (7 bases). Between the trimmed V and J ends, which lost 2 bases and 2 bases, there was a span of 26 bases. The germline V gene encodes CDR1 SQVTM and CDR2 ANQGSEA. The CDR3 length is 19 residues.

This clonotype was seen a few times. The chain links TRBV7-2 to TRBJ2-7, with a tentative D call TRBD1 (5 bases). The CDR3 covers 14 residues. Per germline, CDR1 SGHTA and CDR2 FQGNSA. Trimming left V 1 base short and J 2 bases short, with 9 bases between. The CDR3 sequence is CASSLDSGPYEQYF. The CDR3 DNA reads as TGTGCCAGCAGCTTAGACTCAGGGCCCTACGAGCAGTACTTC.

In this sample, this clonotype turned up many times. J is TRBJ2-1 and V is TRBV20-1; TRBD2 matches at 13 bases. CDR1 DFQATT and CDR2 SNEGSKA come from the germline V gene (reference sequence). V shed 3 bases and J 7 bases; nucleotides not matched to a gene: 6. The CDR3 has 15 amino acids. CDR3 residues: CSARRGLAGPNEQFF. The CDR3 coding sequence is TGCAGTGCTAGGCGGGGACTAGCGGGACCAAATGAGCAGTTCTTC.

This chain joins TRBV7-8 and TRBJ2-3; the match to TRBD2 covers 7 bases. This CDR3 has 15 residues. Per germline, CDR1 SGHVS and CDR2 FQNEAQ. Trimming removed 3 bases from V and 2 bases from J; junction bases left unmatched: 5. CDR3 bases: TGTGCCAGCAGCTTCGGTAGGGACTACACAGATACGCAGTATTTT. Protein: CASSFGRDYTDTQYF.

The chain combines TRBV5-5 with TRBJ2-7; 8 bases are a match to TRBD1. The ends lost 0 bases at V and 2 bases at J; junction bases unmatched: 13. The germline gives CDR1 SGHKS, CDR2 YYEKEE (reference sequence). The CDR3 is made up of 18 amino acids. DNA for the CDR3: TGTGCCAGCAGCTTGGTTCCCCTCGGACAGGGTCGTCCCTACGAGCAGTACTTC. The encoded protein is CASSLVPLGQGRPYEQYF.

This clonotype was picked up many times. The CDR3 DNA follows: TGTGCCAGCAGCACCGGGAGTGGGAGTGGTAATGAGCAGTTCTTC. Encoded protein: CASSTGSGSGNEQFF. The V and J genes are TRBV7-2 and TRBJ2-1, with D tentatively TRBD2 (6 bases). Germline values: CDR1 SGHTA, CDR2 FQGNSA. CDR3 size: 15 residues. Deletions cut 5 bases from V and 7 bases from J, with 18 bases between. The variable domain in full, with the rest retrieved from reference TRBV7-2 and TRBJ2-1, is GAGVSQSPSNKVTEKGKDVELRCDPISGHTALYWYRQSLGQGLEFLIYFQGNSAPDKSGLPSDRFSAERTGGSVSTLTIQRTQQEDSAVYLCASSTGSGSGNEQFFGPGTRLTVL.

The chain uses TRBV20-1 and TRBJ1-6; D not certain. Germline assignment: CDR1 DFQATT and CDR2 SNEGSKA (reference sequence). Trimming pared 3 bases from V and 10 bases from J, leaving 13 bases between. The CDR3 sequence is 13 residues long. CDR3 sequence: CSASPIPGSPLHF. CDR3 in DNA: TGCAGTGCTAGCCCCATCCCGGGGTCACCCCTCCACTTT.

This clonotype has a handful of counts. V and J are TRBV29-1 and TRBJ2-1; either TRBD1 or TRBD2 may fit D (5 bases each). The CDR3 runs to 13 residues. V shed 2 bases and J shed 6 bases, with 11 bases lying between them. Germline lookup yields CDR1 SQVTM and CDR2 ANQGSEA. This CDR3 is CSVEPGTGNEQFF. The CDR3 nucleotides read TGCAGCGTTGAACCCGGGACGGGCAATGAGCAGTTCTTC.

In its sample, this clonotype was seen a few times. This CDR3 reads CASSLASGTNEQYF. The CDR3 DNA reads TGTGCCAGCAGCTTAGCATCAGGTACCAACGAGCAGTACTTC. The chain employs TRBV7-9 and TRBJ2-7; D is ambiguous. The germline V and J ends were trimmed by 0 bases and 5 bases, with 11 bases remaining between them. The germline V gene encodes CDR1 SEHNR and CDR2 FQNEAQ (reference sequence). This CDR3 contains 14 residues.

In nucleotides, the CDR3 is TGTGCCAGCAGCCAACCCCCCGGGGAGCTGTTTTTT. Its translation is CASSQPPGELFF. The J gene is TRBJ2-2, the V gene TRBV3-1; D unclear. This CDR3 is 12 amino acids long. Between the trimmed V and J ends, which lost 2 bases and 6 bases, there was a span of 4 bases. Germline loops: CDR1 LGHDT, CDR2 YNNKEL (reference sequence).

This clonotype was observed a handful of times. The chain combines TRBV20-1 with TRBJ1-4, with 7 nucleotides matching TRBD1. The CDR3 has 14 amino acids. With 2 bases clipped from V and 7 bases from J, the junction kept 7 bases outside the gene matches. CDR1 DFQATT and CDR2 SNEGSKA come from the germline V gene (reference sequence). CDR3: CSARRQGGGEKLFF. The CDR3 DNA sequence: TGCAGTGCTAGACGACAGGGCGGAGGTGAAAAACTGTTTTTT.

In its sample, this clonotype was seen many times. The chain employs TRBV7-2 and TRBJ2-1, with D possibly matching TRBD1 (5 bases). Germline V gives CDR1 SGHTA, CDR2 FQGNSA. The germline V and J ends were trimmed by 3 bases and 4 bases, with 13 bases remaining between them. The CDR3 has 15 amino acids. The CDR3 sequence: CASSLDTSRYNEQFF. The CDR3 coding sequence is TGTGCCAGCAGCTTGGACACTTCCCGTTACAATGAGCAGTTCTTC.

CDR3 nucleotide sequence: TGTGCCAGCAGTTACGTGGGGAACAGCAATCAGCCCCAGCATTTT. Translated, it gives CASSYVGNSNQPQHF. J is TRBJ1-5 and V is TRBV6-2 or TRBV6-3; D is unresolved. CDR3 size: 15 residues. The ends were cut back, 2 bases at V and 1 base at J, with 9 bases in the middle. Germline-derived CDR1 and CDR2 are MNHEY and SVGEGT.

This clonotype was seen many times. The chain links TRBV2 to TRBJ1-2, with D possibly matching TRBD1 (6 bases). This CDR3 spans 11 amino acids. The V end lost 9 bases, the J end lost 8 bases, and 13 bases lay between the germline ends. From germline, CDR1 is SNHLY and CDR2 FYNNEI. The CDR3 DNA reads TGTGCCAGGAAGTCGGGGGGCGGCTACACCTTC. This sequence encodes CARKSGGGYTF.

This clonotype was seen only a few times. J is TRBJ2-7 and V is TRBV19, with unresolved D. From germline, CDR1 is LNHDA and CDR2 SQIVND (reference sequence). This CDR3 is built from 15 residues. Trimming cost V 9 bases and J 1 base, with 19 bases left between them. The DNA for the CDR3 is TGTGCCAGCGCTGCAATGGTGAGTTCTTCCTACGAGCAGTACTTC. This codes for CASAAMVSSSYEQYF.

V is TRBV28 and J is TRBJ1-5; the D gene is possibly TRBD1 (6 bases). From germline, CDR1 is MDHEN and CDR2 SYDVKM. This CDR3 has 13 residues. With 6 bases removed from V and 4 bases from J, the gap between germline ends came to 10 bases. The CDR3 sequence: CASRRGQNQPQHF. The DNA for the CDR3 is TGTGCCAGCAGGAGAGGACAGAATCAGCCCCAGCATTTT.

In this sample, this clonotype turned up many times. This chain connects TRBV18 to TRBJ2-7; a possible D gene is TRBD1 (5 bases). V shed 8 bases and J shed 0 bases, with 11 bases lying between them. The germline V gene encodes CDR1 KGHSH and CDR2 LQKENI. The CDR3 is 13 residues long. The CDR3 DNA reads as TGTGCCAGCAGCCGGACAAGCTCCTACGAGCAGTACTTC. It encodes CASSRTSSYEQYF.